The sequence of this TCR beta chain was determined in a study of T cell responses to AZD1222 COVID-19 vaccine. Study outcomes and limitations: Vaccine-related CD4 TCRs covered spike, predominating at 160-218 and 743-854.

The data were produced by immunoSEQ multiplex PCR, yet TCRdb's version contains in-frame clones alone and is incomplete. The table records 70,000 to 95,000 clones, 90% of them present only once. As to this clone: What it binds is not known.

Combined were second doses at about 4 or about 12 weeks. Looked up from germline, CDR1 is LNHDA and CDR2 is SQIVND (reference sequence). V was pared by 7 bases and J by 4 bases, with 10 bases of the junction left unmatched. The CDR3 runs 15 residues. The rearrangement links TRBV19 to TRBJ2-7, with 10 bases identical to TRBD2. The receptor comes from an adult who received the AZD1222 COVID-19 vaccine. The sequencing here drew on peripheral blood, taken 28 days after the second AZD1222 dose. The CDR3 DNA follows: TGTGCCAGTACCGCCGGGAGCGGGGGGGCATACGAGCAGTACTTC. Translation gives CASTAGSGGAYEQYF.